This T cell receptor beta chain was sequenced during a study of beta chain features in type 1 diabetes. Background on the study: Cells sorted and examined across all samples totaled approximately 100 million. General study results and limits: Shorter TCRB CDR3s, moderately but significantly so, marked every one of the four CD4+ subsets in Type 1 diabetes patients. More deletions and fewer insertions at VDJ junctions were seen in type 1 diabetes patients.

Every isolated RNA sample was fully reverse transcribed, so sequencing captured expressed TCRB transcripts. Repertoires were generated with immunoSEQ multiplex PCR, while TCRdb's copy carries only in-frame clones and drops some. The sample lists hundreds of thousands of clones; about an eighth were seen once. CDR1 is SGHRS and CDR2 is YFSETQ in the germline V gene. V lost 0 bases to trimming and J lost 4 bases, with 7 bases between them. The CDR3 sequence is 14 residues long. Points on this clone: Its antigen is currently unknown.

The authors sorted CD4+ naive, central memory, regulatory and stem cell-like memory cells via CD45RO/CCR7/CD25/CD127/CD95/CD27. The sequencing sample was made of naive CD4+ T cells from blood. This sequence joins TRBV5-1 and TRBJ2-2; no definite D call. This TCR was recovered from a man aged 18 to 30 with type 1 diabetes. The DNA of the CDR3 is TGCGCCAGCAGCTTGGGCGCAAGCACCGGGGAGCTGTTTTTT. Amino acids: CASSLGASTGELFF.